The present entry profiles one T cell receptor beta chain with its context. What it recognizes is unknown. The entry originates in a study of T-cell reconstitution after alpha-beta-depleted transplantation in children. Unique molecular identifiers were incorporated during preparation of the TCRbeta library. TCRdb passed the PCR reads through MiXCR, listing each CDR3 protein once. The table records about 980,000 distinct CDR3 sequences, under 30% of them present only once. Study observations and caveats: Reportedly, roughly two months post-transplant, alpha-beta T cells arose from several hundred expanded graft clones. Most T-cell counts and diversity one year after the transplant came from T cells that were newly produced. Recipient T cells and thymic progenitors that survived gave rise to the high TCRbeta diversity observed at day 60 in some patients.

This CDR3 has 12 residues. Deletions cut 6 bases from V and 6 bases from J, with 12 bases between. Germline V gene data show CDR1 as DFQATT and CDR2 as SNEGSKA (reference sequence). The chain uses TRBV20-1 and TRBJ1-5, with D possibly TRBD1 on 6 matching bases. Sample: PBMCs, mostly from graft donor cells, taken 360 days after TCRalphabeta/CD19-depleted stem cell transplant. The TCR comes from a boy younger than two who had a stem cell transplant for SCID, so the T cells may come from the graft donor. Here the CDR3 reads CSAQRGPQPQHF. Written as DNA, the CDR3 is TGCAGTGCCCAACGGGGGCCTCAGCCCCAGCATTTT.